These 22 T cell receptor beta chains were sequenced from one sample in a study of cytomegalovirus exposure and HLA in healthy donors. The PCR used 60 Vbeta and 13 Jbeta primers. Assay: immunoSEQ multiplex PCR; the TCRdb copy retains only in-frame clones and omits some. The repertoire holds about 130,000 clones, with roughly 70% as singletons. Sequences were obtained from PBMCs. These TCRs come from a middle-aged man in good health and CMV-seropositive.

In this sample, this clone turned up once. V and J are TRBV5-1 and TRBJ2-7, with D possibly being TRBD1 (6 bases). Trimming removed 0 bases at V and 2 bases at J, with 15 bases between. CDR1 is SGHRS, CDR2 YFSETQ, per germline. The CDR3 is made up of 16 amino acids. The CDR3 DNA is TGCGCCAGCAGCTTGGCTCCTTCGACAGGCACCTACGAGCAGTACTTC. Residues: CASSLAPSTGTYEQYF.

The V and J genes are TRBV10-3 and TRBJ1-2; 9 nucleotides line up with TRBD1. The germline gives CDR1 ENHRY, CDR2 SYGVKD. Trimming removed 2 bases from V and 8 bases from J; junction bases left unmatched: 3. This CDR3 contains 13 residues. Here the CDR3 reads CAISEGTGRGYTF. DNA of the CDR3: TGTGCCATCAGTGAGGGGACAGGGCGGGGCTACACCTTC.

The chain uses TRBV11-3 and TRBJ2-1; D unresolved. Trimming took 1 base from V and 4 from J, leaving 11 bases between them. There are 15 residues in the CDR3. CDR1 SGHNT and CDR2 YENEEA come from the germline V gene. CDR3 amino acids: CASSLGLGPYNEQFF. The CDR3 DNA sequence: TGTGCCAGCAGCTTAGGGTTGGGCCCTTACAATGAGCAGTTCTTC.

The rearrangement links TRBV5-1 to TRBJ2-7, with D maybe TRBD1 (5 bases). In germline, CDR1 is SGHRS, CDR2 YFSETQ. V shed 7 bases and J shed 3 bases, with 20 bases lying between them. CDR3 length: 15 amino acids. The CDR3: CASSLPGFLVYEQYF. CDR3 nucleotides: TGCGCCAGCTCCCTACCAGGGTTCCTAGTCTACGAGCAGTACTTC.

This chain connects TRBV2 to TRBJ1-3; 7 nucleotides align to TRBD1. The CDR3 covers 15 residues. The junction had 6 bases not matched to a gene; V was cut back by 5 bases and J by 2 bases. In germline, CDR1 is SNHLY, CDR2 FYNNEI. The CDR3 loop is CASSTDRVPGNTIYF. CDR3 sequence (DNA): TGTGCCAGCAGTACTGACAGGGTTCCTGGAAACACCATATATTTT.

The chain employs TRBV27 and TRBJ2-7; a weak D match, TRBD1 (5 bases). Trimming cost V 0 bases and J 3 bases, with 15 bases left between them. From germline, CDR1 is MNHEY and CDR2 SMNVEV (reference sequence). This CDR3 has 16 residues. For the CDR3, the DNA is TGTGCCAGCAGTTTATCGATAACGACAGCAATCTACGAGCAGTACTTC. Protein: CASSLSITTAIYEQYF.

The J gene is TRBJ1-2, the V gene TRBV6-1; D uncertain. There are 15 residues in the CDR3. Germline-derived CDR1 and CDR2 are MNHNS and SASEGT. V lost 0 bases to trimming and J lost 7 bases, with 15 bases between them. CDR3: CASSEADRLSGGYTF. The CDR3 coding sequence is TGTGCCAGCAGTGAAGCTGATAGACTCTCGGGTGGCTACACCTTC.

In this sample, this clone turned up a few times. The CDR3 loop is CASSFSTDTQYF. The CDR3 coding sequence is TGTGCCAGCAGCTTCTCCACAGATACGCAGTATTTT. The rearrangement links TRBV7-9 to TRBJ2-3, with unresolved D. Deletions cut 3 bases from V and 2 bases from J, with 3 bases between. Germline CDR1 and CDR2: SEHNR and FQNEAQ (reference sequence). The CDR3 covers 12 residues. The full variable domain, with the rest looked up from reference TRBV7-9 and TRBJ2-3, is DTGVSQNPRHKITKRGQNVTFRCDPISEHNRLYWYRQTLGQGPEFLTYFQNEAQLEKSRLLSDRFSAERPKGSFSTLEIQRTEQGDSAMYLCASSFSTDTQYFGPGTRLTVL.

With regard to this clone: A read error may produce the germline difference seen at one junction end. The V call is TRBV5-6, the J call TRBJ1-2; D unclear. CDR3 length: 12 amino acids. The germline V gene encodes CDR1 SGHDT and CDR2 YYEEEE. The CDR3 bases are TGTGCCACTAAACGGGATCTCTATGGCTACATCTTC. Translation gives CATKRDLYGYIF.

The chain has TRBV5-1 and TRBJ2-5; possibly TRBD1 for D (5 bases). Germline V gives CDR1 SGHRS, CDR2 YFSETQ. CDR3 length: 15 residues. The ends were cut back, 4 bases at V and 5 bases at J, with 18 bases in the middle. The CDR3 spells CASSRLQGVQETQYF. In DNA, the CDR3 is TGCGCCAGCAGCCGTCTGCAGGGCGTTCAGGAGACCCAGTACTTC.

This chain uses TRBV6-1 with TRBJ2-7, with D possibly matching TRBD1 (6 bases). CDR1 is MNHNS, CDR2 SASEGT, per germline. V was clipped by 5 bases and J by 4 bases, with 9 bases between them. The CDR3 has 12 residues. The CDR3 bases are TGTGCCAGCAGTTCTACAGGGTACGAGCAGTACTTC. Translated, it gives CASSSTGYEQYF.

This chain links TRBV6-5 with TRBJ2-5, with D possibly TRBD2 on 6 matching bases. V lost 5 bases and J lost 5, with 18 bases in between. The CDR3 sequence is 15 residues long. Germline CDR1 is MNHEY and CDR2 is SVGAGI. DNA of the CDR3: TGTGCCAGCAGTCCCGCCGGGGGAGCAGGGGAGACCCAGTACTTC. Encoded protein: CASSPAGGAGETQYF.

The gene calls are TRBV15 and TRBJ2-7; D uncertain. Germline CDR1 is LNHNV and CDR2 is YYDKDF (reference sequence). V was clipped by 4 bases and J by 6 bases, with 10 bases between them. The CDR3 extends over 12 amino acids. The CDR3 nucleotides read TGTGCCACCAGCACCCCCCCCCTCGAGCAGTACTTC. This encodes CATSTPPLEQYF.

Note on this clone: Germline and junction disagree at one end, which may indicate a read error. This chain uses TRBV28 with TRBJ1-5; possible D gene TRBD1, 6 bases. The CDR3 extends over 14 amino acids. Germline-derived CDR1 and CDR2 are MDHEN and SYDVKM. The CDR3 nucleotides read TGTGCCGGCAGTCCAGGGGATAGCAATCAGCCCCAGCATTTT. Translated, it gives CAGSPGDSNQPQHF.

This clone was recorded a few times. The V call is TRBV7-2, the J call TRBJ1-6; TRBD1 matches at 7 bases. The CDR3 spans 15 residues. Losses at the gene ends were 5 bases for V and 10 bases for J; bases not matched to a gene: 11. Per the germline V gene, CDR1 is SGHTA and CDR2 is FQGNSA. The CDR3 sequence is CASSTRQGQYSPLHF. CDR3 in DNA: TGTGCCAGCAGCACAAGACAGGGTCAGTACTCACCCCTCCACTTT.

The chain joins TRBV6-1 to TRBJ1-2; D is possibly TRBD1 (6 bases). Germline CDR1 reads MNHNS; CDR2 reads SASEGT. The CDR3 loop spans 17 amino acids. Trimming stripped 2 bases from V and 3 bases from J, with 19 bases between. DNA of the CDR3: TGTGCCAGCAGTGAACCTGGACAGATTTTTATTGACTATGGCTACACCTTC. Its protein product is CASSEPGQIFIDYGYTF.

This sequence joins TRBV28 and TRBJ2-5; D unresolved. Germline V gene sequence: CDR1 MDHEN, CDR2 SYDVKM. The V and J ends lost 5 bases and 1 base respectively, with 8 bases between them. The CDR3 totals 13 residues. CDR3 sequence reads: CASSLAFQETQYF. CDR3 DNA sequence: TGTGCCAGCAGTCTGGCCTTCCAAGAGACCCAGTACTTC.

This clone occurred once. This chain connects TRBV9 to TRBJ2-7; 9 nucleotides agree with TRBD1. This CDR3 has 15 amino acids. V lost 0 bases and J lost 4; bases outside the gene matches: 5. Per the germline V gene, CDR1 is SGDLS and CDR2 is YYNGEE. CDR3 DNA sequence: TGTGCCAGCAGCGTAGCTTCCGGGACAGGGTACGAGCAGTACTTC. This codes for CASSVASGTGYEQYF.

The chain links TRBV19 to TRBJ2-2; D might be TRBD1 (6 bases). Germline assignment: CDR1 LNHDA and CDR2 SQIVND (reference sequence). Trimming cost V 1 base and J 5 bases, with 11 bases left between them. The CDR3 is 15 residues long. The CDR3 nucleotides are TGTGCCAGTAGTATAGTGGGGGCCGATACCGGGGAGCTGTTTTTT. Its protein product is CASSIVGADTGELFF.

In this sample, this clone turned up once. The V gene is TRBV11-2, the J gene TRBJ1-1; 7 bases are shared with TRBD1. Trimming removed 5 bases from V and 5 bases from J; junction bases left unmatched: 8. The CDR3 consists of 14 residues. CDR1 is SGHAT, CDR2 FQNNGV, per germline. The CDR3 sequence is CASSLSAGGTEAFF. CDR3 in DNA: TGTGCCAGCAGCCTGAGTGCAGGGGGAACTGAAGCTTTCTTT.

This clone was seen more than once but under ten times. The chain's CDR3 is CATPPKGVYQPQHF. DNA of the CDR3: TGTGCCACCCCCCCAAAGGGGGTATATCAGCCCCAGCATTTT. The chain uses TRBV27 and TRBJ1-5; D may be TRBD1 (6 bases). CDR3 size: 14 residues. Germline assignment: CDR1 MNHEY and CDR2 SMNVEV (reference sequence). The ends were cut back, 10 bases at V and 5 bases at J, with 18 bases in the middle.

The chain links TRBV27 to TRBJ2-1; TRBD1 aligns across 8 bases. This CDR3 has 16 residues. The V and J ends lost 0 bases and 9 bases, in that order; junction bases with no gene match: 10. Germline CDR1 is MNHEY and CDR2 is SMNVEV (reference sequence). Here the CDR3 reads CASSLSGQGLDIEQFF. The CDR3 bases are TGTGCCAGCAGTTTATCTGGACAGGGTTTGGACATTGAGCAGTTCTTC.